This TCR gamma chain was recovered during a study of γδ T cells in repeated Plasmodium falciparum infection. Germline CDR1 is EGSTGY and CDR2 is YDSYTSSV. The J segment lost 12 bases and the V segment lost 4 bases, leaving 15 bases of the junction unmatched. This CDR3 has 13 residues. Points on this clone: TCRdb's protein, taken from a much larger clone, differs from this DNA's translation at residue 7, likely owing to a read error; the protein displayed comes from the DNA.

TCRdb made new clone calls on the multiplex PCR reads using CATT. The sample holds 25,000 to 35,000 gamma-chain clones, about 1.5% seen once. Flow sorting of PBMC yielded separate Vgamma9/Vdelta2+ and Vdelta2-negative gammadelta T cell populations for bulk repertoire analysis. This chain joins TRGV4 and TRGJ1 or TRGJ2. The J gene was missing in TCRdb and was found by matching the end of the DNA to germline. The sequence derives from a pool of human donors (malaria-infected and uninfected, not separated). Sequenced: gamma-delta T cells from blood. CDR3 in DNA: TGTGCCACCTGGGACGTCAGTTATAAGGGGAAACTCTTT. Protein product: CATWDVSYKGKLF.